These T cell receptor beta chains were read from a single sample in a study of blood T cell repertoires in COVID-19. Libraries were prepared by immunoSEQ multiplex PCR; TCRdb keeps only in-frame clonotypes and omits some of them. The table includes a few hundred thousand clones, roughly 86% detected once. Sequenced material: peripheral blood. These receptors were collected from a woman aged 50 to 60 with acute or convalescent COVID-19. Each CDR3 is given with its conserved first and last residue.

TRBV10-3	15	CASGAAGENQETQYF
TRBV13	14	CASSLGDRGLGYTF
TRBV19	14	CASSPRQGGTEAFF
TRBV19	12	CASTGNNQPQHF
TRBV7-9	13	CASSFSGGREQYF
TRBV14	14	CASSPLGGNTEAFF
TRBV27	14	CASRTTERDYGYTF
TRBV27	13	CASSPDRDQPQHF
TRBV7-9	14	CASSLVVGTSEAFF
TRBV5-1	16	CASSLTPGSYNSPLHF
TRBV9	15	CASSVGWEGADTQYF
TRBV19	13	CASSRTEGEKLFF
TRBV11-1	15	CASSLDQGTVYEQYF
TRBV9	15	CASSVATASTDTQYF
TRBV6-5	14	CASRLTGTPYEQYF
TRBV29-1	15	CSVRGTGGSGYEQYF
TRBV6-5	15	CASRKDRASGNTIYF
TRBV2	12	CASGAGTHGYTF
TRBV6-5	15	CASSYSMAPGNTIYF
TRBV19	14	CASSIGGRSYGYTF
TRBV4-1	15	CASSQETGNGYGYTF
TRBV9	14	CASSVEGQGYGYTF
TRBV6-5	15	CASSYGGSPNEKLFF
TRBV21-1	13	CASSGGTNEKLFF
TRBV18	15	CASSPMTGINYGYTF
TRBV18	14	CASSPEVGNQPQHF
TRBV7-9	15	CASNLPGTSGNEQFF
TRBV28	16	CASSFHGQANTGELFF
TRBV28	17	CASSTSWGGGSNYGYTF
TRBV5-4	16	CASSLVPLAGANEQYF
TRBV27	13	CASRLHRGFGYTF
TRBV5-1	18	CASSLNRVAGGSLETQYF
TRBV7-9	17	CASFALQGARVGTEAFF